This TCR beta chain was sequenced during a study of cytomegalovirus exposure and HLA in healthy donors. Study-wide points: It was assumed in the presence/absence analyses that sequencing depth was roughly uniform across donors. Prior analysis indicated that the majority of TCR beta V segments exhibited productivity approximately 90% or approximately 30% of the time.

PCR employed 60 Vbeta and 13 Jbeta primers. Method: immunoSEQ multiplex PCR; TCRdb's copy keeps in-frame clones and lacks some. Among approximately 260,000 clones listed, just under 85% were seen once. Regarding this clone: The antigen remains unidentified.

This TCR was sampled from a woman aged 40 to 55 in good health and CMV-seropositive. The material sequenced was PBMCs.

The CDR3 DNA reads TGTGCCAGCAGAATTAGCGGTATCGGACACTACGAGCAGTACTTC. Its protein is CASRISGIGHYEQYF. The chain uses TRBV27 and TRBJ2-7; maybe TRBD2 (6 bases). V was pared by 6 bases and J by 3 bases, with 18 bases between. CDR3 length: 15 amino acids. Germline V gene sequence: CDR1 MNHEY, CDR2 SMNVEV (reference sequence).